One and the same sample provided the 8 T cell receptor beta chains below, sequenced in a study of T cells after yellow fever vaccination (dated by TCRdb to the late 2010s). The intended sense of this specimen's treatment or condition label: live attenuated yellow fever vaccine strain. The library was made by 5' RACE. Sequenced using an Illumina NovaSeq 6000. The raw public data were reprocessed by TCRdb itself: fastp quality trimming at Q25, MiXCR clonotype calling, in-frame beta chains only. Rows matching on CDR3 protein sequence are summarized as one entry with the most common DNA and genes. The sample table holds a few hundred thousand distinct CDR3 sequences, of which less than 3.5% were seen once. The ten largest clonotypes hold 3.2% of the sample. The sample was CD4+ T cells sorted from PBMCs, taken 10 days after the yellow fever booster vaccination. The source is a man in his late teens or twenties who received the YFV17D yellow fever vaccine.

This clonotype has at least ten counts. The chain joins TRBV6-2 or TRBV6-3 to TRBJ2-5; tentative D call: TRBD2 (5 bases). Per the germline V gene, CDR1 is MNHEY and CDR2 is SVGEGT. The CDR3 has 11 amino acids. The V end was cut by 7 bases, the J end by 5 bases, with 8 bases between. This chain's CDR3 is CASTTGETQYF. The CDR3 coding sequence is TGTGCCAGCACCACGGGGGAGACCCAGTACTTC.

A few counts support this clonotype. The chain joins TRBV6-5 to TRBJ1-2; D gene ambiguous. Deletions cut 2 bases from V and 8 bases from J, with 12 bases between. The CDR3 runs 13 residues. In germline, CDR1 is MNHEY, CDR2 SVGAGI. CDR3 coding DNA: TGTGCCAGCAGTTACAACCGGGAGGTCGGCTACACCTTC. Translating gives CASSYNREVGYTF.

This clonotype was recorded at least ten times. This sequence joins TRBV9 and TRBJ2-2; D gene uncertain. This CDR3 region has 15 residues. CDR1 and CDR2 from the germline V gene are SGDLS and YYNGEE. Trimming took 0 bases from V and 4 from J, leaving 10 bases between them. The CDR3 sequence is CASSVGVFSTGELFF. The CDR3 nucleotides are TGTGCCAGCAGCGTAGGCGTCTTTTCCACCGGGGAGCTGTTTTTT.

The chain links TRBV11-1 to TRBJ2-6; D call uncertain. The length of the CDR3 is 14 residues. Germline V gene lookup returns CDR1 SGHAT and CDR2 FQDESV (reference sequence). V was trimmed by 5 bases and J by 4 bases, leaving 9 bases between them. This chain's CDR3 is CASSPEVGANVLTF. The CDR3 region has the DNA TGTGCCAGCAGCCCCGAAGTCGGGGCCAACGTCCTGACTTTC.

A few counts support this clonotype. The chain employs TRBV3-1 and TRBJ2-6; D call uncertain. Germline lookup yields CDR1 LGHDT and CDR2 YNNKEL (reference sequence). With 4 bases removed from V and 6 bases from J, the gap between germline ends came to 7 bases. CDR3 length: 13 residues. The CDR3 nucleotides read TGTGCCAGCAGCCCGTCGTTGGCCAACGTCCTGACTTTC. Its translation: CASSPSLANVLTF.

This chain uses TRBV5-1 with TRBJ2-1, with 9 bases matching TRBD1. V lost 4 bases, J lost 5 bases, and 4 bases stayed unmatched. The V gene's germline CDR1 is SGHRS and CDR2 YFSETQ. The CDR3 length is 14 residues. In nucleotides, the CDR3 is TGCGCCAGCAGCCCCCGGGACAGGGACAATGAGCAGTTCTTC. Protein: CASSPRDRDNEQFF.

The sample holds a few counts of this clonotype. The chain is built from TRBV4-3 and TRBJ2-1; tentatively, D is TRBD2 (6 bases). Germline CDR1 is LGHNA and CDR2 is YSLEER. The V end lost 0 bases, the J end lost 7 bases, and 13 bases lay between the germline ends. The CDR3 spans 15 residues. This CDR3 is CASSQDQTSKNEQFF. The DNA of the CDR3 is TGCGCCAGCAGCCAAGATCAAACTAGCAAGAATGAGCAGTTCTTC.

V is TRBV7-2 and J is TRBJ2-1; the D is unclear. The CDR3 contains 14 residues. Trimming took 5 bases from V and 8 from J, leaving 16 bases between them. Germline CDR1 is SGHTA and CDR2 is FQGNSA. CDR3 nucleotide sequence: TGTGCCAGCAGCCCACCTCCTCACTTCGATGAGCAGTTCTTC. This encodes CASSPPPHFDEQFF.